The 5 T cell receptor beta chains given below trace back to one sample, sequenced in a study of blood T cell repertoires in COVID-19. Some clones are missing from TCRdb's copy, which holds only in-frame ones; the method was immunoSEQ multiplex PCR. The sample has approximately 88,000 clones; more than 60% are singletons. Sequenced sample: peripheral blood. These receptors all come from a human donor in a cohort sampled during active COVID-19.

This clone was seen more than once but under ten times. This chain joins TRBV30 and TRBJ2-7; TRBD1 aligns across 8 bases. Looked up from germline, CDR1 is GTSNPN and CDR2 is SVGIG (reference sequence). J was trimmed by 1 base and V by 3 bases; bases with no gene match: 11. This CDR3 has 16 amino acids. CDR3 region: CAWRNPRTGLSYEQYF. The CDR3 region has the DNA TGTGCCTGGAGGAACCCCCGGACAGGGCTATCCTACGAGCAGTACTTC.

This clone was seen a single time. The gene calls are TRBV14 and TRBJ1-1; D not certain. The CDR3 length is 14 residues. Germline-derived CDR1 and CDR2 are SGHDN and FVKESK. V lost 0 bases to trimming and J lost 3 bases, with 8 bases between them. CDR3 nucleotides: TGTGCCAGCAGCCAAGATCGGTTGGACACTGAAGCTTTCTTT. This codes for CASSQDRLDTEAFF.

This rearrangement joins TRBV3-1 (or the pseudogene TRBV3-2) to TRBJ2-3, with D possibly TRBD2 on 6 matching bases. The germline V gene encodes CDR1 LGHDT and CDR2 YNNKEL (reference sequence). Trimming pared 5 bases from V and 4 bases from J, leaving 10 bases between. The CDR3 runs 13 residues. CDR3 DNA: TGTGCCAGCAGCAGACGGGAGTCAGATACGCAGTATTTT. Its translation: CASSRRESDTQYF.

This chain links TRBV7-2 with TRBJ1-1, with D perhaps matching TRBD1 (5 bases). V was cut by 2 bases and J by 5 bases, with 12 bases left in between. CDR3 length equals 14 residues. The germline V gene encodes CDR1 SGHTA and CDR2 FQGNSA. This CDR3 reads CASSLRGEVTEAFF. CDR3 in DNA: TGTGCCAGCAGCTTAAGAGGGGAGGTGACTGAAGCTTTCTTT.

The genes are TRBV9 and TRBJ2-1, with 8 bases identical to TRBD2. Trimming removed 0 bases from V and 2 bases from J; junction bases left unmatched: 4. The CDR3 loop spans 16 amino acids. The germline V gene encodes CDR1 SGDLS and CDR2 YYNGEE. The CDR3 loop is CASSVVAGPPYNEQFF. The DNA for the CDR3 is TGTGCCAGCAGCGTAGTAGCGGGACCCCCCTACAATGAGCAGTTCTTC.